The clone carrying this TCR beta chain has just a few counts. Its antigen is currently unknown. CDR3 size: 17 residues. Germline-derived CDR1 and CDR2 are DFQATT and SNEGSKA (reference sequence). Losses at the gene ends were 0 bases for V and 0 bases for J; bases not matched to a gene: 6. The data stem from a study of blood T cells in healthy people across ages. Overall study results and limits: Across samples, TCR beta diversity tracked strongly with naive T cell percentage.

Next came a second PCR, run for about 7 to 12 cycles, which used a sample-barcoded 5' primer along with a J-beta primer mix. TCRdb recomputed calls from the 5' RACE reads with MiXCR, one row per CDR3 protein. This sample has hundreds of thousands of distinct CDR3 sequences, with approximately 25% found just once. These data also featured in a second study, about T cells of mothers and their children. That source adds: Each mother yielded more than 8.5 million TCR beta CDR3 reads. Each child yielded some 3 million reads. Sequencing revealed no T cell clones that were persistent and microchimeric.

This rearrangement joins TRBV20-1 to TRBJ2-3; 10 nucleotides line up with TRBD2. What was sequenced was blood. The TCR was taken from a boy under 18 in good health. Here the CDR3 DNA reads TGCAGTGCTAGAGACCAGCGGGAGGGTAGAAGCACAGATACGCAGTATTTT. This codes for CSARDQREGRSTDTQYF.